This TCR beta chain is drawn from a study of regulatory T cells in long-lasting Graves disease (dated by TCRdb to the early 2020s). Describing the broader study: Persistent Graves' disease meant more than 5 years of antithyroid drug treatment with TSH receptor autoantibodies that stayed positive. Patients with persistent Graves' disease were compared with patients with newly diagnosed Graves' disease using TCR sequencing and RNA sequencing of peripheral blood. The study took place in China and was registered as a clinical trial. A total of roughly 35 samples underwent TCR sequencing, from about 13 patients with persistent Graves' disease and some 20 patients with newly diagnosed Graves' disease. On average, persistent Graves' disease patients in the clinical cohort had been on antithyroid drugs for approximately ten years. What the authors observed across the whole study: TRBV28, TRBJ1-2 and TRBJ2-5 were preferentially used in persistent disease, while TRBV20-1 and TRBJ2-1 were favored in newly diagnosed disease. Sequencing and analysis were restricted to the TCR beta chain. Persistent patients shared more public clonotypes among themselves (around 2,500) than newly diagnosed patients did (over 900). Because the primary lesion, thyroid tissue, could not be accessed, the study looked at peripheral blood alone. The small sample size was acknowledged by the authors as a limitation that may reduce accuracy. Compared with newly diagnosed patients, patients with persistent Graves' disease had lower TCR Shannon entropy and fewer highly expanded clones, which suggests clonal expansion.

After removal of 0 bases from V and 1 base from J, the junction retains 2 bases not matched to a gene. CDR1 LGHDT and CDR2 YNNKEL are derived from the germline V gene (reference sequence). The CDR3 numbers 15 residues from cysteine through phenylalanine. Here the CDR3 DNA is all that survives: 45 bases in frame from base 1. This clonotype was recorded a few times. Its target antigen remains unknown. Nothing much larger sits one base from this clone, and base qualities are not available. The sample's time point label, in plain terms: persistent/refractory GD, antithyroid drugs over 5 years with positive TRAb. For both TCR sequencing and RNA sequencing, RNA was extracted from PBMCs using TRIzol. The diagnosis of Graves' disease followed American Thyroid Association guidelines. The patients came from an endocrinology department in Xi'an, China. From each patient, about 9 milliliters of peripheral blood was collected into an EDTA anticoagulant tube. Ficoll Paque Plus density gradient separation was used to isolate PBMCs, and no further T cell sorting was performed. An Agilent 2100 Bioanalyzer and agarose gel were used to assess RNA quality, and a NanoDrop 2000 was used to measure RNA concentration.

The protocol used for the library was multiplex PCR. These reads were obtained on an Illumina HiSeq 4000. TCR beta libraries were built with iRepertoire HTBI primers and Arm-PCR amplification of CDR3 regions. Gel purification was performed on PCR products prior to sequencing. The source study handled its data this way. Gene usage analysis of CDR3 amino acid clonotypes used the 62 TRBV and 12 to 15 TRBJ segments found across samples. Filtered high-quality paired reads were merged into contigs using COPE and FqMerger. Contigs were aligned with BLAST to IMGT TRBV, TRBD and TRBJ reference genes, and CDR3 was defined per IMGT. Clonotypes above 0.1% frequency were classified as highly expanded clones. Shannon entropy was used to measure repertoire diversity, and the Gini coefficient was used to measure V-J evenness. Public clonotypes were defined as clonotypes shared by more than one individual. The public sequencing data were trimmed at Q25 with fastp and processed into clonotypes with MiXCR by TCRdb, which kept only in-frame beta chains. Merged by CDR3 protein, the rows form single entries marked with the most common genes and DNA. The V and J calls were determined by TCRdb, not by the authors. The sample data list roughly 400,000 distinct CDR3 sequences, and 21% of these were observed just once. The top ten hold 13% to 15% of the sample.

This receptor was obtained from a female donor with Graves disease. The receptor chain draws on TRBV3-1 and TRBJ2-7; TRBD1 agrees with 8 junctional bases. The sample consisted of peripheral blood mononuclear cells (PBMCs), taken when the disease was refractory, from a patient treated with antithyroid drugs. This receptor carries the CDR3 CASSQDNRGSYEQYF. The DNA is as follows: TGTGCCAGCAGCCAAGATAACAGGGGGTCCTACGAGCAGTACTTC.